The sequence of this T cell receptor (beta chain) was determined in a study of identical twins. Study-wide points: The authors drew conclusions from cross-sectional statistical analysis rather than following the same donors.

The sample holds many counts of this clonotype. No antigen is known for it. TCRdb passed the 5' RACE reads through MiXCR, listing each CDR3 protein once. The data show roughly 240,000 distinct CDR3 sequences, with 7% seen just once and roughly 3.4% held by the top ten. Only healthy Caucasians were enrolled as donors. The CDR3 has 14 residues. The germline V gene encodes CDR1 SGHRS and CDR2 YFSETQ. The V gene lost 4 bases and the J gene lost 5 bases, with 15 bases spanning the gap. The same data also contributed to another study, on yellow fever vaccine responses in identical twins.

Sample: memory (CD45RO+) T cells sorted from blood. This clonotype originated in a woman between 18 and 29 years old in good health. The rearrangement uses TRBV5-1 and TRBJ1-1; possibly TRBD1 for D (5 bases). In DNA form, the CDR3 reads TGCGCCAGCAGCCAGGGCGGGGGTGGAACTGAAGCTTTCTTT. The encoded protein is CASSQGGGGTEAFF.